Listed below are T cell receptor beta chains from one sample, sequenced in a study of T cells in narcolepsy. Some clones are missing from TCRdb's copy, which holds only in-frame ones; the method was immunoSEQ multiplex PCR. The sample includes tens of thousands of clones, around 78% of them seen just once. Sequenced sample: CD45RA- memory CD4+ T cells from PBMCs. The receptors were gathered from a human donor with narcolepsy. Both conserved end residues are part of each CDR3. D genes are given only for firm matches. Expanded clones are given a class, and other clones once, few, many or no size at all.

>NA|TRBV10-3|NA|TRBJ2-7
CASGEAPGAYEQYF
TGTGCCTCAGGCGAGGCCCCGGGGGCCTACGAGCAGTACTTC
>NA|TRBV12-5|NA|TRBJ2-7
CASGLVLGGAYEQYF
TGTGCTAGTGGTTTGGTACTTGGCGGGGCCTACGAGCAGTACTTC
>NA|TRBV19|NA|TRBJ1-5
CASSIDGGTPGLQPQHF
TGTGCCAGTAGTATAGATGGAGGGACTCCCGGGCTGCAGCCCCAGCATTTT
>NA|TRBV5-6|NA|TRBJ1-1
CASSLRSTNEAFF
TGTGCCAGCAGCTTGCGTTCGACAAATGAAGCTTTCTTT
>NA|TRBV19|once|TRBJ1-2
CASSIARLNYGYTF
TGTGCCAGTAGTATTGCCAGGTTAAACTATGGCTACACCTTC
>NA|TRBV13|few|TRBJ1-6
CASRRTGNGAYNSPLHF
TGTGCCAGCAGGCGCACCGGGAACGGGGCCTATAATTCACCCCTCCACTTT
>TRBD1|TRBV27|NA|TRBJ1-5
CASRRQGGNQPQHF
TGTGCCAGCAGGCGACAGGGCGGCAATCAGCCCCAGCATTTT
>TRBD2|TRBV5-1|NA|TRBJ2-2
CASSPRASGGALFF
TGCGCCAGCAGCCCCCGAGCTAGCGGGGGGGCCCTGTTTTTT
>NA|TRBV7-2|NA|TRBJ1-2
CASSPNHLLGVFGYTF
TGTGCCAGCAGCCCAAACCACCTACTGGGAGTCTTTGGCTACACCTTC
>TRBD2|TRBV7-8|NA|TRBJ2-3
CASSLTGRGDTQYF
TGTGCCAGCAGCTTAACCGGGAGGGGAGATACGCAGTATTTT
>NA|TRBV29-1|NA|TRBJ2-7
CSAGFGTYEQYF
TGCAGCGCGGGATTCGGTACCTACGAGCAGTACTTC
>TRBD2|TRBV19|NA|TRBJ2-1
CASTAFGSSGHNEQFF
TGTGCCAGTACCGCGTTCGGCTCTAGCGGTCACAATGAGCAGTTCTTC
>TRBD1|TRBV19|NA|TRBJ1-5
CASSMGTDNQPQHF
TGTGCCAGTAGCATGGGGACAGACAATCAGCCCCAGCATTTT
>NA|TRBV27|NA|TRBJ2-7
CASSHQTGEGQYF
TGTGCCAGCAGTCACCAAACCGGGGAAGGGCAGTACTTC
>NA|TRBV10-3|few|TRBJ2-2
CAISESSPGIGELFF
TGTGCCATCAGTGAGTCGTCCCCTGGGATCGGGGAGCTGTTTTTT
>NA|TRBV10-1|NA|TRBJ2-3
CASSGHTKSDTQYF
TGCGCCAGCAGCGGACATACGAAATCAGATACGCAGTATTTT
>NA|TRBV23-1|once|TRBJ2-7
CASSHGTPTWSYEQYF
TGCGCCAGCAGTCACGGGACCCCCACGTGGTCCTACGAGCAGTACTTC
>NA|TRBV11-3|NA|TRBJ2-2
CASSLGTHRVSGELFF
TGTGCCAGCAGCTTAGGGACCCACAGGGTCTCCGGGGAGCTGTTTTTT
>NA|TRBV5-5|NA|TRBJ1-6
CASSLVKGQAGWFTF
TGTGCCAGCAGCTTGGTTAAAGGGCAGGCCGGATGGTTCACTTTT
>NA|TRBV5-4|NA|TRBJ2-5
CASSNWGAMETQYF
TGCGCCAGCAGCAACTGGGGGGCCATGGAGACCCAGTACTTC
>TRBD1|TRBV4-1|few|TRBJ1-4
CASSQSGTGTGLEKLFF
TGCGCCAGCAGCCAATCGGGGACCGGGACAGGGCTGGAAAAACTGTTTTTT
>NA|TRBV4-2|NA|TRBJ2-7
CASSQVSGQSSRAYEQYF
TGTGCCAGCAGCCAAGTGTCCGGACAGAGCTCTCGCGCCTACGAGCAGTACTTC
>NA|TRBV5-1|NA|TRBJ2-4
CASSLVGPGAGDIQYF
TGCGCCAGCAGCTTGGTCGGTCCGGGCGCAGGAGACATTCAGTACTTC
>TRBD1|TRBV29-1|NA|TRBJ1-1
CSASTDRVEAFF
TGCAGCGCGTCAACCGACAGGGTTGAAGCTTTCTTT
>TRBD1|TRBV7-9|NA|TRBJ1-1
CASSFVRDRATEAFF
TGTGCCAGCAGCTTCGTCCGGGACAGGGCCACTGAAGCTTTCTTT
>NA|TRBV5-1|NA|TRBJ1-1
CASSGLYRAETAEAFF
TGCGCCAGCAGCGGACTTTACAGGGCTGAGACCGCTGAAGCTTTCTTT
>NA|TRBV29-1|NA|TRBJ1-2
CSVTRGEGAGGYTF
TGCAGCGTTACGCGGGGGGAGGGCGCCGGTGGCTACACCTTC
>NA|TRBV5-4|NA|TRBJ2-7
CASSLDRAPEQYF
TGTGCCAGCAGCTTGGACAGGGCACCCGAGCAGTACTTC
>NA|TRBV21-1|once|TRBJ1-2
CASSKVGQGYGYTF
TGTGCCAGCAGCAAAGTGGGACAGGGGTATGGCTACACCTTC
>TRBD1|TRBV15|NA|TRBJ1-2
CATSRDTAGGYGYTF
TGTGCCACCAGCAGAGATACTGCAGGGGGTTATGGCTACACCTTC
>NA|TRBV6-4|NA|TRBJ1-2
CASSDSSGREGYTF
TGTGCCAGCAGTGACTCGAGTGGCCGGGAAGGCTACACCTTC
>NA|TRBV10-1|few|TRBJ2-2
CASKARAVSGELFF
TGCGCCAGCAAGGCCAGGGCTGTTTCCGGGGAGCTGTTTTTT
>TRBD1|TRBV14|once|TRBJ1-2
CASSQDQGVYGYTF
TGTGCCAGCAGCCAAGATCAGGGGGTCTATGGCTACACCTTC
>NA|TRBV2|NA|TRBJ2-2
CASSEAARQSGELFF
TGTGCCAGCAGTGAAGCGGCTAGGCAATCCGGGGAGCTGTTTTTT
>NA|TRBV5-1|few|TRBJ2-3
CASSSQVAGAWDTQYF
TGCGCCAGCAGCTCCCAGGTTGCGGGGGCCTGGGATACGCAGTATTTT
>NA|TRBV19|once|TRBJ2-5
CASSIEETQYF
TGTGCCAGTAGTATAGAAGAGACCCAGTACTTC
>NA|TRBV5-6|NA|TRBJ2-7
CASSLLQGVQQYF
TGTGCCAGCAGCTTGTTGCAGGGTGTACAGCAGTACTTC
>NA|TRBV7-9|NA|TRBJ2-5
CASSLEGRVAETQYF
TGTGCCAGCAGCTTAGAGGGGCGGGTGGCGGAGACCCAGTACTTC
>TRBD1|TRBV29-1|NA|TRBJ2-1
CSVEDPDEGAVDEQFF
TGCAGCGTTGAAGATCCGGATGAGGGGGCGGTCGATGAGCAGTTCTTC
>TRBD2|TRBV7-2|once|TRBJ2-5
CASSLGGGSREQYF
TGTGCCAGCAGCCTCGGCGGGGGGTCGAGAGAGCAGTACTTC
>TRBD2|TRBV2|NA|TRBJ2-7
CASRDTSGELYEQYF
TGTGCCAGCAGGGACACAAGCGGGGAGCTCTACGAGCAGTACTTC
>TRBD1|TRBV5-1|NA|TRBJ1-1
CASSSTGVTEAFF
TGCGCCAGCAGCTCTACAGGGGTCACTGAAGCTTTCTTT
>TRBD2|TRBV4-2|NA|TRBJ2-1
CASSLSGGNSYNEQFF
TGTGCCAGCAGCCTTAGCGGGGGGAATTCCTACAATGAGCAGTTCTTC
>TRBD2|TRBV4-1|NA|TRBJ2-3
CASSQPGRLAGGIDTQYF
TGCGCCAGCAGCCAACCTGGTCGACTAGCGGGAGGAATAGATACGCAGTATTTT
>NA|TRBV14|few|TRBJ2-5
CASSLSETQYF
TGTGCCAGCAGCCTTAGCGAGACCCAGTACTTC
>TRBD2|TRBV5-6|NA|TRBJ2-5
CASSLLSGGTEETQYF
TGTGCCAGCAGCTTGCTGAGCGGGGGGACAGAAGAGACCCAGTACTTC
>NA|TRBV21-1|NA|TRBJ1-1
CASSKPVSGAETEAFF
TGTGCCAGCAGCAAGCCCGTGTCTGGGGCGGAAACTGAAGCTTTCTTT
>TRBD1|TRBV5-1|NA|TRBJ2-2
CASSVTGDGAGELFF
TGCGCCAGCAGCGTGACAGGGGACGGGGCCGGGGAGCTGTTTTTT